This record looks at one T cell receptor beta chain sequence and its context. No antigen is known for it. The sample is drawn from a study of cytomegalovirus exposure and HLA in healthy donors. Study-level results: A later examination showed that TCR association rates differed by HLA locus, with DRB1 most and HLA-C fewest. Most of the TCR beta V segments (in an earlier analysis) were productive either about 87% or about 30% of the time.

A multiplex PCR was run with 60 Vbeta primers and 13 Jbeta primers. Some clones are missing from TCRdb's copy, which holds only in-frame ones; the method was immunoSEQ multiplex PCR. This repertoire shows about 140,000 clones, roughly 86% found once; its top ten account for about 3.2%. It was healthy bone marrow donors who served as donors. Donors counted as nominally healthy when sampled, yet unrecorded immune exposures were likely. This TCR was sampled from a man younger than 35 in good health and CMV-seropositive. What was sequenced was PBMCs.

The CDR3 is CASTLRLAGPYEQYF. DNA of the CDR3: TGTGCCAGCACCCTGAGACTAGCGGGACCCTACGAGCAGTACTTC. The chain uses TRBV28 and TRBJ2-7; 11 bases agree with TRBD2. J lost 2 bases, V lost 7 bases, and 7 bases had no gene match. The CDR3 consists of 15 residues. Looked up from germline, CDR1 is MDHEN and CDR2 is SYDVKM.